The 2 T cell receptor beta chains given below trace back to one sample, sequenced in a study of brain T cells in children with intractable seizures. The data were produced by immunoSEQ multiplex PCR, yet TCRdb's version contains in-frame clones alone and is incomplete. The sample shows 100,000 to 120,000 clones, roughly 94% of them seen only once. Specimen: peripheral blood, collected at surgery. Receptors were obtained from a boy under two years old with hemimegalencephaly and intractable seizures.

The chain joins TRBV27 to TRBJ1-5; 8 positions agree with TRBD1. The CDR3 consists of 14 residues. With V trimmed by 3 bases and J by 2 bases, 0 bases remained unmatched. Germline CDR1 and CDR2: MNHEY and SMNVEV (reference sequence). The CDR3 region is CASSLGQGNQPQHF. The CDR3 region has the DNA TGTGCCAGCAGTTTGGGACAGGGCAATCAGCCCCAGCATTTT.

This clone showed up just once. The V gene is TRBV18, the J gene TRBJ1-2; 7 bases are a match to TRBD1. The CDR3 has 15 residues. Germline V gene sequence: CDR1 KGHSH, CDR2 LQKENI. Trimming removed 6 bases from V and 6 bases from J; junction bases left unmatched: 13. CDR3 region: CASSPLSEGADGYTF. The CDR3 DNA reads TGTGCCAGCTCGCCTTTATCGGAGGGGGCGGATGGCTACACCTTC.